This T cell receptor beta chain was found in a study of blood T cell repertoires in COVID-19. Recruits, aged roughly 18 to 95 years, lived in 20 to 30 US areas. In assigning cohorts, the study relied on participant-reported clinical history. Recovery meant two consecutive negative NP/OP PCR tests, professional clearance, or resolved symptoms. Per the germline V gene, CDR1 is SGDLS and CDR2 is YYNGEE. V lost 0 bases, J lost 4 bases, and 10 bases lay in between. The CDR3 is made up of 14 amino acids. Repertoires were generated with immunoSEQ multiplex PCR, while TCRdb's copy carries only in-frame clones and drops some. The table records approximately 200,000 clones, about four fifths of them present only once.

Sequencing input: PBMCs or T cells enriched from blood (not recorded which). The receptor comes from a man aged 35 to 55 who had recovered from COVID-19. The rearrangement uses TRBV9 and TRBJ1-2; possible D gene TRBD1, 5 bases. CDR3 bases: TGTGCCAGCAGCGTAGGAGACAGCCCCTATGGCTACACCTTC. Its translation is CASSVGDSPYGYTF.